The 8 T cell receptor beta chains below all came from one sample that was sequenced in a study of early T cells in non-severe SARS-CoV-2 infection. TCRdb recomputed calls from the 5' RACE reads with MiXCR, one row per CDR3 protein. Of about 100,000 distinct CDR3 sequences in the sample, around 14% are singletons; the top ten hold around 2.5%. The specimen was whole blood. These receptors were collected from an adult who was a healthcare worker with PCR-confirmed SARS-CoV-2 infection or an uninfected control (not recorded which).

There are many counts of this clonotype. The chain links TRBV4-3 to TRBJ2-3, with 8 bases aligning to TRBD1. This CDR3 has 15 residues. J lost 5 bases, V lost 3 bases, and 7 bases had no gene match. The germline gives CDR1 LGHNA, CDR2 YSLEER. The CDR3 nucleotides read TGCGCCAGCAGCCACGCCGACAGGGGCAGAGATACGCAGTATTTT. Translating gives CASSHADRGRDTQYF.

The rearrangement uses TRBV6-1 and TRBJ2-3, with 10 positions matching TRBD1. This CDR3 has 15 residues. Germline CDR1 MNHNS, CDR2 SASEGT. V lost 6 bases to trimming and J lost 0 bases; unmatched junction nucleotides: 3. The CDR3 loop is CASRDRGASTDTQYF. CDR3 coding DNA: TGTGCCAGCAGGGACAGGGGGGCTAGCACAGATACGCAGTATTTT.

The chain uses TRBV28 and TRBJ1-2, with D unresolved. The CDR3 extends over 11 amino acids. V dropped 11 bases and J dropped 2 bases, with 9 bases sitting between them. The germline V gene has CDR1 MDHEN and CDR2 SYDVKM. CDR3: CAHGRNYGYTF. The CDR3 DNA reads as TGTGCCCACGGGAGAAACTATGGCTACACCTTC.

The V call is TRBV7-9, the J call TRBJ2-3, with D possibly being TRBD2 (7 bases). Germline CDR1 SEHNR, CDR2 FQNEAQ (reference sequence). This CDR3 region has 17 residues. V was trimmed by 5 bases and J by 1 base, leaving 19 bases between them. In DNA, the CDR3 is TGTGCCAGCAGCGAATTAATTGGGGGGGCCGGCACAGATACGCAGTATTTT. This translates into CASSELIGGAGTDTQYF.

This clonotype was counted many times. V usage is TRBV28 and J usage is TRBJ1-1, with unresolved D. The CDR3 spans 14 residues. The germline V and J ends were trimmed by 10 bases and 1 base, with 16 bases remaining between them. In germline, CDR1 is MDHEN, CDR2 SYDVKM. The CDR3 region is CATTEAGRNTEAFF. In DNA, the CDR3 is TGTGCCACCACTGAGGCTGGGAGGAACACTGAAGCTTTCTTT.

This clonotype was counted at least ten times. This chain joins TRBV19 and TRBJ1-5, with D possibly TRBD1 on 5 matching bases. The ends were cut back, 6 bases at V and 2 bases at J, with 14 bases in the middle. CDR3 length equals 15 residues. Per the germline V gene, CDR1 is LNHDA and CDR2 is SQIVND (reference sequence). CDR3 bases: TGTGCCAGTAGACCTGGGACGGGGGGCAATCAGCCCCAGCATTTT. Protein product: CASRPGTGGNQPQHF.

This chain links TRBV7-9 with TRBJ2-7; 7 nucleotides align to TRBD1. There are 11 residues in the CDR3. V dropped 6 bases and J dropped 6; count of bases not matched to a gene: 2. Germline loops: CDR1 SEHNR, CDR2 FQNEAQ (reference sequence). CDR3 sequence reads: CASRTGAEQYF. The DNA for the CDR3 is TGTGCCAGCAGAACAGGGGCCGAGCAGTACTTC.

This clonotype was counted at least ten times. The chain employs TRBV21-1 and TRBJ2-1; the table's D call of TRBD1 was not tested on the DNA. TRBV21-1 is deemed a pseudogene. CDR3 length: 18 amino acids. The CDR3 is CASSAPDRTLKHNNEQFF. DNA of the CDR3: TGTGCCAGCAGCGCCCCGGACAGGACGCTAAAGCATAACAATGAGCAGTTCTTC.